This T cell receptor beta chain stems from a study of identical twins. TCRdb re-called the 5' RACE reads through MiXCR, storing one row per CDR3 protein. This sample has approximately 680,000 distinct CDR3 sequences, with less than 9% found just once. The CDR3 extends over 17 amino acids. V shed 3 bases and J shed 2 bases, with 17 bases lying between them. CDR1 DFQATT and CDR2 SNEGSKA come from the germline V gene (reference sequence). The data also belong to a second study, concerning yellow fever vaccine responses in identical twins.

The gene calls are TRBV20-1 and TRBJ2-6; no clear D. The receptor was isolated from a woman under 30 in good health. The sequenced sample was PBMCs. CDR3 in amino acids: CSARNSMKVTGANVLTF. The CDR3 bases are TGCAGTGCTAGGAATAGCATGAAGGTCACTGGGGCCAACGTCCTGACTTTC.